A single sample gave rise to the 30 T cell receptor beta chains below, sequenced in a study of blood T cell repertoires in COVID-19. Profiling relied on immunoSEQ multiplex PCR, and the TCRdb table lists in-frame clones only, not all of them. The top ten clones hold approximately 10% of a sample with 40,000 to 50,000 clones, approximately 90% of them seen once. The sequencing sample was made of peripheral blood. The receptor set was obtained from a man in his forties or fifties with active COVID-19.

This rearrangement joins TRBV5-1 to TRBJ2-7; 12 nucleotides match TRBD2. Germline CDR1 and CDR2: SGHRS and YFSETQ. The CDR3 is 15 residues long. V gave up 5 bases and J gave up 3 bases; unmatched junction bases: 6. CDR3 nucleotides: TGCGCCAGCAGTTACGGACTAGCGGGGATCTACGAGCAGTACTTC. This gives the protein CASSYGLAGIYEQYF.

This clone was counted once. V and J are TRBV5-6 and TRBJ2-7, with D possibly TRBD1 on 7 matching bases. From germline, CDR1 is SGHDT and CDR2 YYEEEE. There are 18 residues in the CDR3. V was shortened by 3 bases and J by 7 bases, with 29 bases between the two germline ends. The CDR3 protein is CASSSGAPGTAYQGEQYF. The DNA of the CDR3 is TGTGCCAGCAGCTCGGGGGCTCCCGGGACAGCATACCAGGGAGAGCAGTACTTC.

This chain connects TRBV27 to TRBJ2-7, with 9 nucleotides matching TRBD2. The V segment lost 0 bases and the J segment 3 bases; nucleotides outside the gene matches: 9. The CDR3 has 17 residues. The germline V gene has CDR1 MNHEY and CDR2 SMNVEV (reference sequence). This CDR3 reads CASSLSHIAGEGYEQYF. CDR3 sequence (DNA): TGTGCCAGCAGTTTATCACATATAGCGGGAGAGGGCTACGAGCAGTACTTC.

This chain connects TRBV19 to TRBJ2-2; 7 positions match TRBD2. V was clipped by 5 bases and J by 4 bases; unmatched bases: 4. Germline-derived CDR1 and CDR2 are LNHDA and SQIVND (reference sequence). The CDR3 loop spans 14 amino acids. CDR3 DNA sequence: TGTGCCAGTAGTGGGGACTACAGCACCGGGGAGCTGTTTTTT. This encodes CASSGDYSTGELFF. The entire variable domain, with the rest obtained from reference TRBV19 and TRBJ2-2, is as follows: DGGITQSPKYLFRKEGQNVTLSCEQNLNHDAMYWYRQDPGQGLRLIYYSQIVNDFQKGDIAEGYSVSREKKESFPLTVTSAQKNPTAFYLCASSGDYSTGELFFGEGSRLTVL.

The V call is TRBV5-1, the J call TRBJ2-1, with TRBD1 matching 8 bases. The length of the CDR3 is 14 residues. In germline, CDR1 is SGHRS, CDR2 YFSETQ. V lost 4 bases to trimming and J lost 4 bases; unmatched junction nucleotides: 4. CDR3 sequence: CASSRGQAYNEQFF. The CDR3 DNA is TGCGCCAGCAGCCGGGGACAGGCTTACAATGAGCAGTTCTTC.

The chain combines TRBV12-3 or TRBV12-4 with TRBJ2-1; no definite D call. CDR3 length: 11 amino acids. Trimming took off 4 bases at V and 6 bases at J, with 4 bases between the two ends. CDR3 sequence: CASSSTNEQFF. The CDR3 nucleotides are TGTGCCAGCAGTTCTACCAATGAGCAGTTCTTC.

This rearrangement joins TRBV7-9 to TRBJ2-3; 10 nucleotides agree with TRBD2. The V segment lost 8 bases and the J segment 1 base; nucleotides outside the gene matches: 3. In germline, CDR1 is SEHNR, CDR2 FQNEAQ (reference sequence). The CDR3 length is 14 residues. The CDR3 DNA reads TGTGCCAGCGGTGGGACTAGCGGCACAGATACGCAGTATTTT. This gives the protein CASGGTSGTDTQYF.

V usage is TRBV3-1 (or the pseudogene TRBV3-2) and J usage is TRBJ2-3, with 11 bases lining up with TRBD2. The CDR3 runs to 16 residues. Per the germline V gene, CDR1 is LGHDT and CDR2 is YNNKEL (reference sequence). V shed 4 bases, J shed 13 bases, and the junction held 16 bases outside the gene matches. The CDR3 reads CASSRRLAGPQSGEYF. DNA for the CDR3: TGTGCCAGCAGCCGTAGACTAGCGGGGCCTCAGTCTGGGGAGTATTTT.

CDR3 in amino acids: CASSESNSQETQYF. The CDR3 nucleotides are TGTGCCAGCAGTGAATCAAACAGCCAAGAGACCCAGTACTTC. The chain links TRBV2 to TRBJ2-5; D ambiguous. Germline CDR1 and CDR2: SNHLY and FYNNEI. Trimming removed 2 bases at V and 1 base at J, with 8 bases between. The CDR3 contains 14 residues. Looking up the rest from reference TRBV2 and TRBJ2-5 gives the full variable domain: EPEVTQTPSHQVTQMGQEVILRCVPISNHLYFYWYRQILGQKVEFLVSFYNNEISEKSEIFDDQFSVERPDGSNFTLKIRSTKLEDSAMYFCASSESNSQETQYFGPGTRLLVL.

The CDR3 loop reads CASSLKETQYF. CDR3 bases: TGTGCCAGCAGCCTAAAGGAGACCCAGTACTTC. The chain uses TRBV5-6 and TRBJ2-5, with D unclear. The CDR3 runs to 11 residues. Trimming pared 4 bases from V and 5 bases from J, leaving 6 bases between. The germline V gene encodes CDR1 SGHDT and CDR2 YYEEEE.

This chain links TRBV5-1 with TRBJ2-7; D ambiguous. The V end lost 4 bases, the J end lost 4 bases, and 18 bases lay between the germline ends. CDR3 length equals 15 residues. In germline, CDR1 is SGHRS, CDR2 YFSETQ. The CDR3 reads CASSPGGFPEYEQYF. DNA for the CDR3: TGCGCCAGCAGCCCCGGCGGCTTCCCAGAATACGAGCAGTACTTC.

On this clone itself: Germline and junction disagree at one end, which may indicate a read error. The chain recombines TRBV3-1 (or the pseudogene TRBV3-2) with TRBJ2-1; D is unclear. From germline, CDR1 is LGHDT and CDR2 YNNKEL (reference sequence). CDR3 length: 15 amino acids. CDR3 loop: CASSQDTVSHNEQFF. CDR3 DNA: TGTGCCAGCAGCCAAGATACGGTCTCCCACAATGAGCAGTTCTTC.

This clone appeared a single time. This chain uses TRBV7-3 with TRBJ2-2, with 8 bases identical to TRBD2. The germline V gene encodes CDR1 SGHTA and CDR2 FQGTGA. The ends lost 4 bases at V and 6 bases at J; junction bases unmatched: 10. This CDR3 has 16 amino acids. Here the CDR3 DNA reads TGTGCCAGCAGCTCCCAAGGAGCGGGAGTGGCCGGGGAGCTGTTTTTT. This gives the protein CASSSQGAGVAGELFF.

This chain joins TRBV3-1 (or the pseudogene TRBV3-2) and TRBJ2-7; D remains unclear. V was clipped by 3 bases and J by 4 bases, with 10 bases between them. The CDR3 has 13 residues. Germline CDR1 and CDR2: LGHDT and YNNKEL (reference sequence). The CDR3 sequence: CASSQGSLYEQYF. The CDR3 bases are TGTGCCAGCAGCCAGGGCTCTTTGTACGAGCAGTACTTC.

The chain recombines TRBV7-9 with TRBJ2-3, with a tentative D call TRBD1 (6 bases). The CDR3 consists of 15 residues. V was shortened by 8 bases and J by 1 base, with 16 bases between the two germline ends. Per germline, CDR1 SEHNR and CDR2 FQNEAQ (reference sequence). CDR3 bases: TGTGCCAGCCCTCCCCCCGGGACACGCACAGATACGCAGTATTTT. Protein sequence: CASPPPGTRTDTQYF.

CDR3: CASRRGLGNTIYF. The CDR3 DNA reads as TGTGCCAGCCGCAGGGGTTTGGGAAACACCATATATTTT. This chain connects TRBV3-1 (or the pseudogene TRBV3-2) to TRBJ1-3; D is possibly TRBD1 (6 bases). This CDR3 is 13 amino acids long. Trimming took 8 bases from V and 4 from J, leaving 12 bases between them. Germline CDR1 LGHDT, CDR2 YNNKEL (reference sequence).

This clone was counted once. The J gene is TRBJ1-2, the V gene TRBV7-3, with TRBD1 matching over 7 bases. The CDR3 is 14 residues long. Germline V gene sequence: CDR1 SGHTA, CDR2 FQGTGA. V lost 3 bases, J lost 5 bases, and 6 bases stayed unmatched. This CDR3 is CASSFGTALYGYTF. As DNA, the CDR3 is TGTGCCAGCAGCTTCGGGACAGCGCTATATGGCTACACCTTC.

V is TRBV7-3 and J is TRBJ2-1, with TRBD2 matching 12 bases. V trimming: 3 bases; J trimming: 0 bases; junction bases outside the gene matches: 3. Germline CDR1 is SGHTA and CDR2 is FQGTGA. This CDR3 has 17 amino acids. The CDR3: CASSLTSGGPSYNEQFF. CDR3 DNA: TGTGCCAGCAGCTTGACTAGCGGGGGACCCTCCTACAATGAGCAGTTCTTC. Together with reference TRBV7-3 and TRBJ2-1, the CDR3 gives the full variable domain: GAGVSQTPSNKVTEKGKYVELRCDPISGHTALYWYRQSLGQGPEFLIYFQGTGAADDSGLPNDRFFAVRPEGSVSTLKIQRTERGDSAVYLCASSLTSGGPSYNEQFFGPGTRLTVL.

The chain is built from TRBV6-5 and TRBJ2-7; 10 nucleotides align to TRBD2. The CDR3 runs 16 residues. The junction had 6 bases not matched to a gene; V was cut back by 4 bases and J by 0 bases. The germline CDR1 and CDR2 sequences are MNHEY and SVGAGI. CDR3 loop: CASSSRTSGSSYEQYF. The CDR3 DNA sequence: TGTGCCAGCAGTTCCCGGACTAGCGGAAGCTCCTACGAGCAGTACTTC.

The count of this clone is one. This rearrangement joins TRBV4-2 to TRBJ2-3, with 9 positions matching TRBD2. Germline V lookup: CDR1 LGHNA, CDR2 YNFKEQ. V lost 3 bases to trimming and J lost 1 base; unmatched junction nucleotides: 2. CDR3 length equals 15 residues. CDR3 amino acids: CASSHRTSGTDTQYF. The CDR3, as DNA: TGTGCCAGCAGCCACAGGACTAGCGGCACAGATACGCAGTATTTT.

V gene TRBV2 combines with J gene TRBJ2-3, with 10 positions matching TRBD2. The V gene end was trimmed by 7 bases and the J gene end by 4 bases; junction bases not matched to a gene: 8. The CDR3 is 15 residues long. Germline-derived CDR1 and CDR2 are SNHLY and FYNNEI. CDR3 bases: TGTGCCAGCACCCGACGGACTAGCGGACCAGATACGCAGTATTTT. Protein product: CASTRRTSGPDTQYF.

The genes are TRBV27 and TRBJ2-7; D possibly corresponds to TRBD2 (5 bases). The V and J ends lost 6 bases and 0 bases respectively, with 15 bases between them. This CDR3 region has 15 residues. From germline, CDR1 is MNHEY and CDR2 SMNVEV (reference sequence). CDR3 bases: TGTGCCAGCAGACTGGGGTCCGGGATCTCCTACGAGCAGTACTTC. It specifies CASRLGSGISYEQYF.

This chain uses TRBV7-8 with TRBJ1-6, with 8 bases that match TRBD1. V was pared by 1 base and J by 8 bases, with 13 bases of the junction left unmatched. CDR1 and CDR2 from the germline V gene are SGHVS and FQNEAQ. The CDR3 has 18 amino acids. The CDR3, as DNA: TGTGCCAGCAGCTTAGAAAGACGGCGGACAGGGATCCATTCACCCCTCCACTTT. As protein: CASSLERRRTGIHSPLHF.

The V call is TRBV30, the J call TRBJ1-2; TRBD1 matches at 10 bases. Unmatched junction bases numbered 14, after V lost 8 bases and J lost 8 bases. Germline CDR1 is GTSNPN and CDR2 is SVGIG (reference sequence). The CDR3 contains 14 residues. The CDR3 coding sequence is TGTGCCGGTCGCGGGGACAGGGGTTCGGGGGGCTACACCTTC. Its translation is CAGRGDRGSGGYTF.

The rearrangement uses TRBV10-3 and TRBJ1-1; 7 bases line up with TRBD1. The CDR3 contains 17 residues. Germline CDR1 and CDR2: ENHRY and SYGVKD. V trimming: 10 bases; J trimming: 4 bases; junction bases outside the gene matches: 21. The CDR3 loop is CATGNQILKGAVTEAFF. The CDR3 nucleotides are TGTGCCACTGGGAACCAGATATTAAAGGGGGCGGTCACTGAAGCTTTCTTT.

The V and J genes are TRBV11-2 and TRBJ2-3; D ambiguous. V lost 3 bases and J 5 bases, leaving 9 bases between the germline ends. The CDR3 runs to 13 residues. Germline CDR1 SGHAT, CDR2 FQNNGV. The CDR3 protein is CASSFIPRDTQYF. DNA of the CDR3: TGTGCCAGCAGCTTTATCCCGCGAGATACGCAGTATTTT.

This sequence joins TRBV25-1 and TRBJ1-2; 8 nucleotides match TRBD1. The length of the CDR3 is 14 residues. Per the germline V gene, CDR1 is MGHDK and CDR2 is SYGVNS. With 6 bases clipped from V and 4 bases from J, the junction kept 7 bases outside the gene matches. The CDR3 loop reads CASSVDRDGYGYTF. The CDR3 DNA sequence: TGTGCCAGCAGCGTGGACAGGGATGGCTATGGCTACACCTTC.

This rearrangement joins TRBV7-2 to TRBJ2-3, with 9 bases identical to TRBD1. CDR1 and CDR2 from the germline V gene are SGHTA and FQGNSA. The CDR3 extends over 19 amino acids. Unmatched junction bases numbered 22, after V lost 5 bases and J lost 7 bases. CDR3 sequence: CASSRSTGGYTLPPNTQYF. CDR3 sequence (DNA): TGTGCCAGCAGCCGGTCGACAGGGGGGTATACCCTTCCCCCGAATACGCAGTATTTT.

This clone has a handful of counts. This chain joins TRBV7-9 and TRBJ1-5; tentatively, D is TRBD1 (5 bases). V was trimmed by 1 base and J by 3 bases, leaving 7 bases between them. This CDR3 comprises 14 residues. From germline, CDR1 is SEHNR and CDR2 FQNEAQ (reference sequence). The CDR3 nucleotides are TGTGCCAGCAGCTTAGGACAGTCCAATCAGCCCCAGCATTTT. Its protein product is CASSLGQSNQPQHF. Full variable domain (rest looked up from reference TRBV7-9 and TRBJ1-5): DTGVSQNPRHKITKRGQNVTFRCDPISEHNRLYWYRQTLGQGPEFLTYFQNEAQLEKSRLLSDRFSAERPKGSFSTLEIQRTEQGDSAMYLCASSLGQSNQPQHFGDGTRLSIL.

V gene TRBV9 combines with J gene TRBJ1-5; no clear D. The CDR3 extends over 13 amino acids. With 4 bases removed from V and 12 bases from J, the gap between germline ends came to 17 bases. Germline values: CDR1 SGDLS, CDR2 YYNGEE. CDR3 region: CASSSSYGELQHF. DNA of the CDR3: TGTGCCAGCAGCTCCAGCTACGGGGAACTCCAGCATTTT.